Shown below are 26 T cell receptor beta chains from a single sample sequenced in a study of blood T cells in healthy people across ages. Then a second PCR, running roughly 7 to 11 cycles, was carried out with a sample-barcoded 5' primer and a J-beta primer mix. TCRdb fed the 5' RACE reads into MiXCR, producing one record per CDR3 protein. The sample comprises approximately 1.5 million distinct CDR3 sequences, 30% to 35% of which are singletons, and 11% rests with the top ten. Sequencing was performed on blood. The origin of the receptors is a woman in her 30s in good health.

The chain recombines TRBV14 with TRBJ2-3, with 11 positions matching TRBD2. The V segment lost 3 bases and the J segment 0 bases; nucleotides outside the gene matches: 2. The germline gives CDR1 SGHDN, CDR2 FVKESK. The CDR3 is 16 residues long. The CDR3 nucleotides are TGTGCCAGCAGCCACCGACTAGCGGGAAGCACAGATACGCAGTATTTT. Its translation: CASSHRLAGSTDTQYF. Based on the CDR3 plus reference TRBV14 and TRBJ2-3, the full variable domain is EAGVTQFPSHSVIEKGQTVTLRCDPISGHDNLYWYRRVMGKEIKFLLHFVKESKQDESGMPNNRFLAERTGGTYSTLKVQPAELEDSGVYFCASSHRLAGSTDTQYFGPGTRLTVL.

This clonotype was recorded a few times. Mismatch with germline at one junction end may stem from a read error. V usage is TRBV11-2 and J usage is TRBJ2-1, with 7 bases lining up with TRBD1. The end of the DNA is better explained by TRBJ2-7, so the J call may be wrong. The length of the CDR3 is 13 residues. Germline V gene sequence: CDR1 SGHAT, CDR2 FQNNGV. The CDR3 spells CASSFTGVHEQYF. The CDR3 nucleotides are TGTGCCAGTAGCTTCACAGGGGTCCACGAGCAGTACTTC.

CDR3 sequence: CASMWGTTGGLGETQYF. CDR3 in DNA: TGTGCCAGCATGTGGGGGACGACAGGGGGCTTAGGAGAGACCCAGTACTTC. V and J are TRBV6-1 and TRBJ2-5; 10 nucleotides align to TRBD1. The CDR3 extends over 17 amino acids. V shed 7 bases, J shed 4 bases, and the junction held 15 bases outside the gene matches. CDR1 is MNHNS, CDR2 SASEGT, per germline.

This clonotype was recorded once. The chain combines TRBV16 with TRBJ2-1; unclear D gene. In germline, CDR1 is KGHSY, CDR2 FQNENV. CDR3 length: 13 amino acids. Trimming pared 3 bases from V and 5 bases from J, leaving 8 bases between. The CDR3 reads CASSHGRHNEQFF. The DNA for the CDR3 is TGTGCCAGCAGCCACGGTCGTCACAATGAGCAGTTCTTC.

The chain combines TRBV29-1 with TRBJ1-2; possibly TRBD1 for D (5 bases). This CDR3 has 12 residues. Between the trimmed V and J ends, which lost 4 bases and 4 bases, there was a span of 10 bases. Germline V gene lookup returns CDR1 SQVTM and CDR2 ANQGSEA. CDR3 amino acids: CSVAAGTYGYTF. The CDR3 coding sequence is TGCAGCGTTGCTGCAGGGACCTATGGCTACACCTTC.

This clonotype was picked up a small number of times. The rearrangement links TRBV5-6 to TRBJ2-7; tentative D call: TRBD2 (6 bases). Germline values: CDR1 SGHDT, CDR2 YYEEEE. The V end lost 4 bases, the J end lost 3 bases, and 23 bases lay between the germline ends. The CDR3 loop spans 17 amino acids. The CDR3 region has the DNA TGTGCCAGCAGCCTGGATGGTAGCGGCGGGTGGATCTACGAGCAGTACTTC. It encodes CASSLDGSGGWIYEQYF.

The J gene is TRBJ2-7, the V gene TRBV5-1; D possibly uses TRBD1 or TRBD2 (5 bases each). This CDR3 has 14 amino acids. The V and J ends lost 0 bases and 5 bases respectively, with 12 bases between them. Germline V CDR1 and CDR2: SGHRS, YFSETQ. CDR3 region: CASSLGRGAHEQYF. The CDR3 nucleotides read TGCGCCAGCAGCTTGGGTAGGGGAGCCCACGAGCAGTACTTC.

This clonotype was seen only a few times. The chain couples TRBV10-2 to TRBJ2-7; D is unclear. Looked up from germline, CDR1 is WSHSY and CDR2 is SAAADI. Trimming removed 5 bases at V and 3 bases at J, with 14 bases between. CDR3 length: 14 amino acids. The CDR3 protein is CASSPSSDGYEQYF. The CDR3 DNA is TGCGCCAGCAGTCCTTCCTCGGACGGCTACGAGCAGTACTTC.

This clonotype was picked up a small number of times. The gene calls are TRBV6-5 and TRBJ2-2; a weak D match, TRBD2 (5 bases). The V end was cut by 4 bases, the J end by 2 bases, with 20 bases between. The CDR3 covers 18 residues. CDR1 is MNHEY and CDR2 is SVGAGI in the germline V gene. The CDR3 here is CASSSLSDLATNTGELFF. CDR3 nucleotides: TGTGCCAGCAGTTCGCTTTCTGACTTAGCGACAAACACCGGGGAGCTGTTTTTT.

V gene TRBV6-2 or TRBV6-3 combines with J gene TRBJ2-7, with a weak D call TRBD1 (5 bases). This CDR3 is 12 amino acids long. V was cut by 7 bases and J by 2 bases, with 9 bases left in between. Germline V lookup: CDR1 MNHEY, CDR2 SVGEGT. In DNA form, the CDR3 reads TGTGCCAGCACCGGACACCCCTACGAGCAGTACTTC. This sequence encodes CASTGHPYEQYF.

CDR3 in amino acids: CASNDNYGYTF. CDR3 in DNA: TGTGCCAGCAATGACAACTATGGCTACACCTTC. The V gene is TRBV25-1, the J gene TRBJ1-2; D call uncertain. V was cut by 7 bases and J by 2 bases, with 5 bases left in between. This CDR3 has 11 residues. Per germline, CDR1 MGHDK and CDR2 SYGVNS.

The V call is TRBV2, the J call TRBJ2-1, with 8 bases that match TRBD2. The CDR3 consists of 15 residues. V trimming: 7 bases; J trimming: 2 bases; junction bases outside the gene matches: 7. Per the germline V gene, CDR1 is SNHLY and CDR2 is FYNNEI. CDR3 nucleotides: TGTGCCAGCACGGGCGGGGGGCCTGCCTACAATGAGCAGTTCTTC. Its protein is CASTGGGPAYNEQFF.

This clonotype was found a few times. CDR3 region: CASSFRLAGVYYEQFF. CDR3 in DNA: TGCGCCAGCAGCTTCCGACTAGCGGGAGTATACTATGAGCAGTTCTTC. The gene calls are TRBV5-1 and TRBJ2-1; 12 bases agree with TRBD2. This CDR3 is built from 16 residues. Germline V gene lookup returns CDR1 SGHRS and CDR2 YFSETQ. The V gene end was trimmed by 2 bases and the J gene end by 8 bases; junction bases not matched to a gene: 8.

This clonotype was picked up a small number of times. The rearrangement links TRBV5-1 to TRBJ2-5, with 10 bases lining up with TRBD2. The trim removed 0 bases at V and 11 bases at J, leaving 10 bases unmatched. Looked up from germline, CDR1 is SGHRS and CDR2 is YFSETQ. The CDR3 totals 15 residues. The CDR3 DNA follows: TGCGCCAGCAGCTTGGACCCTAGCGGGAGCCGAGAGCAGTACTTC. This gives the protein CASSLDPSGSREQYF.

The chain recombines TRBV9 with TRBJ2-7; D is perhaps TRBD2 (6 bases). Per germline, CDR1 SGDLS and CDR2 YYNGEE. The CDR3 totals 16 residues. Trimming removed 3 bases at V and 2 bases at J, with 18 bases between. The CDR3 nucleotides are TGTGCCAGCAGCGCCATGGGGGGATTGGGAGCCTACGAGCAGTACTTC. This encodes CASSAMGGLGAYEQYF.

The CDR3 reads CASSFELAAKYEQYF. The CDR3 DNA follows: TGTGCCAGCAGCTTTGAACTAGCGGCGAAATACGAGCAGTACTTC. This chain connects TRBV5-4 to TRBJ2-7; TRBD2 agrees at 8 bases. The CDR3 consists of 15 residues. Germline-derived CDR1 and CDR2 are SGHNT and YYREEE (reference sequence). J gave up 4 bases and V 2 bases, and 8 bases lay outside the gene matches.

In nucleotides, the CDR3 is TGTGCCGCCGGTGGCTCTTGGACTAGCCCGAATGAGCAGTTCTTC. Its protein is CAAGGSWTSPNEQFF. V usage is TRBV24-1 and J usage is TRBJ2-1, with 8 bases that match TRBD2. The J segment lost 7 bases and the V segment lost 12 bases, leaving 16 bases of the junction unmatched. Germline CDR1 KGHDR, CDR2 SFDVKD. The CDR3 runs to 15 residues.

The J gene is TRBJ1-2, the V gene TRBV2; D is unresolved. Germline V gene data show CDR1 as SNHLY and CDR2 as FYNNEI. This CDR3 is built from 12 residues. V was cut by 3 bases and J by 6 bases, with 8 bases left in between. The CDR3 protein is CASSDMVNGYTF. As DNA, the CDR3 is TGTGCCAGCAGTGACATGGTGAATGGCTACACCTTC.

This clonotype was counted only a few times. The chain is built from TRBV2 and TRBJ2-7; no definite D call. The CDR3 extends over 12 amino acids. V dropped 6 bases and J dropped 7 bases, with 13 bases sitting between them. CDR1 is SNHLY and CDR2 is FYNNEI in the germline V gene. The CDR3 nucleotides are TGTGCCAGCAGACAAGGGCCTGGGGAGCAGTACTTC. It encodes CASRQGPGEQYF.

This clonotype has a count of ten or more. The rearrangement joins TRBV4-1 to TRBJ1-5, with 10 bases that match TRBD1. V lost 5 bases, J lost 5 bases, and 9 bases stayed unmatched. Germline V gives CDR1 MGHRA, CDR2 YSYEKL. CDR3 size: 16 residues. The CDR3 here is CASSSVPGQGYQPQHF. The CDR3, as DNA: TGCGCCAGCAGCTCTGTCCCGGGACAGGGGTATCAGCCCCAGCATTTT.

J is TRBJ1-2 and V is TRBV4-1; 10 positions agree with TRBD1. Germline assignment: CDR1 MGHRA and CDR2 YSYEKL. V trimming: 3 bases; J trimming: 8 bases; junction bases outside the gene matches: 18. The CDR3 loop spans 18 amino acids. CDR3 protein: CASSHVIKGGDRGRGYTF. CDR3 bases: TGCGCCAGCAGCCACGTTATTAAGGGTGGAGACAGGGGGCGAGGCTACACCTTC.

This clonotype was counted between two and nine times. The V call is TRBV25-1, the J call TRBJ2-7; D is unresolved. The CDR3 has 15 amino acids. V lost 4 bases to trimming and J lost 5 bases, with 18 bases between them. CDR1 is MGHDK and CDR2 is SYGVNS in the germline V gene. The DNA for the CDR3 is TGTGCCAGCAGTGGCCTACGACACGGCGGCGACGAGCAGTACTTC. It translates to CASSGLRHGGDEQYF.

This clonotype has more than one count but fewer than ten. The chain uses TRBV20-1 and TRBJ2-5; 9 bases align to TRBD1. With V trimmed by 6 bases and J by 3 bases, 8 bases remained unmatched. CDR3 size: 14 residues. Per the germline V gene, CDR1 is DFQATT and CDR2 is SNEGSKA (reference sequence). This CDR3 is CSAMAGTGKETQYF. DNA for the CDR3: TGCAGTGCCATGGCTGGGACAGGGAAAGAGACCCAGTACTTC.

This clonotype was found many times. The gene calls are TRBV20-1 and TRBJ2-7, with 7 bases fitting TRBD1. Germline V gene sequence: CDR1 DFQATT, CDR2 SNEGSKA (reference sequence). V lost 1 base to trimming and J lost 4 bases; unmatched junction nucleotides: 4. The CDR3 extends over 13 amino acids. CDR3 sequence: CSARGSGGYEQYF. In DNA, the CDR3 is TGCAGTGCTAGAGGGTCAGGGGGATACGAGCAGTACTTC.

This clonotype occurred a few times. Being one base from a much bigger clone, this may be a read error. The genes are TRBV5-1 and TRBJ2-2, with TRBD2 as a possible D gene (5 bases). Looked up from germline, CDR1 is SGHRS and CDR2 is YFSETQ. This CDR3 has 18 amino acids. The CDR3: CASSLGGPSTANTGERFF. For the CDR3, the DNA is TGCGCCAGCAGCTTGGGAGGGCCTTCCACAGCGAACACCGGGGAGCGGTTTTTT.

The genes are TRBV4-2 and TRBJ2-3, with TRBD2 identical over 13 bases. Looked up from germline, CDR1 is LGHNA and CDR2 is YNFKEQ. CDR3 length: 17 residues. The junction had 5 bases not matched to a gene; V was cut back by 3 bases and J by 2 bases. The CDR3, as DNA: TGTGCCAGCAGCCAGGAACTAGCGGGGGGGACCACAGATACGCAGTATTTT. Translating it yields CASSQELAGGTTDTQYF.